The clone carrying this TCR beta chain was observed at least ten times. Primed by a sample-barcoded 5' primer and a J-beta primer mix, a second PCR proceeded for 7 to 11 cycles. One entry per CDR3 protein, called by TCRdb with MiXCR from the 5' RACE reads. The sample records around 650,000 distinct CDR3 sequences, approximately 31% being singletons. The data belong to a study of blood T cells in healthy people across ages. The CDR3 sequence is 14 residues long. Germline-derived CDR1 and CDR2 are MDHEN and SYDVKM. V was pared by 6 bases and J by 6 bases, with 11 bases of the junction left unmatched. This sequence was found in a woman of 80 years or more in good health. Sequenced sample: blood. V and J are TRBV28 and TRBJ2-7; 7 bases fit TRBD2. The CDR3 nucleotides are TGTGCCAGCAGGCCCGGGGGGACTATTTCCGAGCAGTACTTC. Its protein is CASRPGGTISEQYF.